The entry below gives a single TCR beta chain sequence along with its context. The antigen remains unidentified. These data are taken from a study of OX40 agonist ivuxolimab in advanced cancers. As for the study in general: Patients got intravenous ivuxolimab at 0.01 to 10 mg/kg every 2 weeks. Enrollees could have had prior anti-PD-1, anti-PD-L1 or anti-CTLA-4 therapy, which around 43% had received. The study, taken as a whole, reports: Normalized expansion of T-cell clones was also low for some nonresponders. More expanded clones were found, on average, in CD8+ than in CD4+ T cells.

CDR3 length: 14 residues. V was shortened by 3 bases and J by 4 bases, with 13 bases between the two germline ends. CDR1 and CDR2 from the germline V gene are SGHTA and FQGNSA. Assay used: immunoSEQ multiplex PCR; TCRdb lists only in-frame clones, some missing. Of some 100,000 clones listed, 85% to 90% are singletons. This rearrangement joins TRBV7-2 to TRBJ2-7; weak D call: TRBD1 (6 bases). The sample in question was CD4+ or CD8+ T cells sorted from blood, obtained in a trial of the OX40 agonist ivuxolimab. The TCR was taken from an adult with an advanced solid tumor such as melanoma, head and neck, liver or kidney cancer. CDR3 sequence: CASSFLGRGYEQYF. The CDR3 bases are TGTGCCAGCAGCTTCTTAGGCAGGGGTTACGAGCAGTACTTC.